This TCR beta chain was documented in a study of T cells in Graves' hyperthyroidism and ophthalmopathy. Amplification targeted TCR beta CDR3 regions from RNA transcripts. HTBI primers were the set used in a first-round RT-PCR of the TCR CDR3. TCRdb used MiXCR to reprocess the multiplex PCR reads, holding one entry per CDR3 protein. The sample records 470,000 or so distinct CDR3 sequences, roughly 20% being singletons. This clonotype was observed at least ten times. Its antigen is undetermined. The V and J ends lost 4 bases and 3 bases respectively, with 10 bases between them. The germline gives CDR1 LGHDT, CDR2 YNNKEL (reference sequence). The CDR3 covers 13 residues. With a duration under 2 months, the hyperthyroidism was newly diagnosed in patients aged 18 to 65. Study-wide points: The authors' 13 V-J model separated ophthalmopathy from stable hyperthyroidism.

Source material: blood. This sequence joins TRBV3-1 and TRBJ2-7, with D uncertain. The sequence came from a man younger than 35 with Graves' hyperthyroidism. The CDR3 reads CASSPAVFYEQYF. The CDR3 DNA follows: TGTGCCAGCAGCCCGGCAGTTTTCTACGAGCAGTACTTC.